A single sample gave rise to the 29 T cell receptor beta chains below, sequenced in a study of T cells after yellow fever vaccination. TCRdb reanalysed the 5' RACE reads using MiXCR and keeps one entry per CDR3 protein. The sample comprises approximately 550,000 distinct CDR3 sequences, approximately 13% of which are singletons, and around 15% rests with the top ten. This sample comprised PBMCs, obtained on the day of the yellow fever booster vaccination. Receptors were obtained from a man under 40 who received the YFV17D yellow fever vaccine.

This chain uses TRBV5-1 with TRBJ2-3; D is tentatively TRBD1 or TRBD2 (5 bases each). Germline lookup yields CDR1 SGHRS and CDR2 YFSETQ. The CDR3 totals 14 residues. Trimming cost V 0 bases and J 2 bases, with 7 bases left between them. The CDR3 protein is CASSLGDHTDTQYF. The CDR3 nucleotides read TGCGCCAGCAGCTTGGGGGACCACACAGATACGCAGTATTTT.

This clonotype has a handful of counts. CDR3 sequence (DNA): TGCAGTGCACACAGGGAAACGCGAGCTTTCTTT. Residues: CSAHRETRAFF. The chain has TRBV20-1 and TRBJ1-1, with D maybe TRBD1 (6 bases). The germline gives CDR1 DFQATT, CDR2 SNEGSKA (reference sequence). V dropped 6 bases and J dropped 10 bases, with 15 bases sitting between them. The CDR3 totals 11 residues.

This clonotype was seen only a few times. The J gene is TRBJ2-1, the V gene TRBV5-1, with 13 bases matching TRBD2. There are 20 residues in the CDR3. Germline V gene sequence: CDR1 SGHRS, CDR2 YFSETQ. Losses at the gene ends were 6 bases for V and 7 bases for J; bases not matched to a gene: 22. CDR3: CASTNTGGTGTSGKRNEQFF. CDR3 sequence (DNA): TGCGCCAGCACCAACACAGGGGGCACCGGGACTAGCGGGAAAAGGAATGAGCAGTTCTTC. Variable domain in full (rest from reference TRBV5-1 and TRBJ2-1): KAGVTQTPRYLIKTRGQQVTLSCSPISGHRSVSWYQQTPGQGLQFLFEYFSETQRNKGNFPGRFSGRQFSNSRSEMNVSTLELGDSALYLCASTNTGGTGTSGKRNEQFFGPGTRLTVL.

The V gene is TRBV29-1, the J gene TRBJ1-2, with a tentative D call TRBD1 (6 bases). Trimming removed 7 bases from V and 2 bases from J, with 20 bases in between. This CDR3 has 15 amino acids. Germline V CDR1 and CDR2: SQVTM, ANQGSEA. The CDR3 sequence: CSEHDSGAGNYGYTF. CDR3 nucleotides: TGCAGCGAGCACGATTCAGGGGCGGGGAACTATGGCTACACCTTC.

The V call is TRBV7-6, the J call TRBJ2-5; 10 bases are a match to TRBD1. This CDR3 contains 19 residues. V shed 1 base, J shed 7 bases, and the junction held 18 bases outside the gene matches. CDR1 is SGHVS, CDR2 FNYEAQ, per germline. CDR3 amino acids: CASSLVGYPSGTGVGTQYF. The CDR3 DNA reads as TGTGCCAGCAGCTTAGTCGGCTACCCATCAGGGACAGGGGTGGGGACCCAGTACTTC.

In its sample, this clonotype was seen a few times. CDR3 DNA: TGCAGTGCTAGAGATTTCAGCGGTGGGCCCGGAGAGACCCAGTACTTC. Protein product: CSARDFSGGPGETQYF. V usage is TRBV20-1 and J usage is TRBJ2-5; possibly TRBD2 for D (5 bases). CDR1 is DFQATT, CDR2 SNEGSKA, per germline (reference sequence). Trimming removed 0 bases at V and 4 bases at J, with 18 bases between. The CDR3 length is 16 residues.

This clonotype was observed a few times. The DNA for the CDR3 is TGTGCCAGCAGCTTAGCGTTGGGGACCGGGAAGTACTTC. Its translation is CASSLALGTGKYF. V and J are TRBV7-2 and TRBJ2-7; D is perhaps TRBD1 or TRBD2 (5 bases each). CDR3 length equals 13 residues. Germline V gene sequence: CDR1 SGHTA, CDR2 FQGNSA. The germline V and J ends were trimmed by 0 bases and 11 bases, with 14 bases remaining between them. The full variable domain, with the rest looked up from reference TRBV7-2 and TRBJ2-7, is GAGVSQSPSNKVTEKGKDVELRCDPISGHTALYWYRQSLGQGLEFLIYFQGNSAPDKSGLPSDRFSAERTGGSVSTLTIQRTQQEDSAVYLCASSLALGTGKYFGPGTRLTVT.

J is TRBJ1-2 and V is TRBV28, with D tentatively TRBD1 (5 bases). V lost 5 bases and J lost 4, with 11 bases in between. Germline-derived CDR1 and CDR2 are MDHEN and SYDVKM. The CDR3 has 13 residues. Here the CDR3 reads CASSPGTPYGYTF. CDR3 DNA: TGTGCCAGCAGTCCCGGGACTCCCTATGGCTACACCTTC.

The chain is built from TRBV29-1 and TRBJ2-5; TRBD1 might be the D (5 bases). The V end was cut by 1 base, the J end by 4 bases, with 7 bases between. This CDR3 spans 12 amino acids. Looked up from germline, CDR1 is SQVTM and CDR2 is ANQGSEA. CDR3 amino acids: CSVEGGAETQYF. The CDR3 DNA is TGCAGCGTTGAAGGTGGGGCAGAGACCCAGTACTTC.

This clonotype has a handful of counts. The chain links TRBV19 to TRBJ2-1, with D perhaps being TRBD1 or TRBD2 (5 bases each). Trimming removed 3 bases from V and 10 bases from J, with 19 bases in between. CDR3 length: 15 amino acids. The germline V gene encodes CDR1 LNHDA and CDR2 SQIVND (reference sequence). The CDR3 region is CASSMFGTSTTEQFF. The CDR3 DNA follows: TGTGCCAGTAGTATGTTTGGGACCTCGACGACGGAGCAGTTCTTC.

This clonotype has only a few counts. The chain carries TRBV4-3 and TRBJ2-3, with 13 bases lining up with TRBD2. V dropped 0 bases and J dropped 5; count of bases not matched to a gene: 5. Germline V CDR1 and CDR2: LGHNA, YSLEER. There are 17 residues in the CDR3. The CDR3 nucleotides read TGCGCCAGCAGCCAAGAACTAGCGGGAGGGCCGGTAGATACGCAGTATTTT. This sequence encodes CASSQELAGGPVDTQYF.

This clonotype appeared a few times. V is TRBV6-5 and J is TRBJ2-1; D is possibly TRBD1 (6 bases). The CDR3 covers 14 residues. V was pared by 0 bases and J by 7 bases, with 10 bases between. CDR1 MNHEY and CDR2 SVGAGI come from the germline V gene. The CDR3 sequence: CASSYSRDKNEQFF. The CDR3 DNA sequence: TGTGCCAGCAGTTACTCACGGGACAAGAATGAGCAGTTCTTC.

V usage is TRBV28 and J usage is TRBJ2-3, with unresolved D. The germline CDR1 and CDR2 sequences are MDHEN and SYDVKM. Trimming took off 3 bases at V and 0 bases at J, with 10 bases between the two ends. The CDR3 is made up of 15 amino acids. The DNA of the CDR3 is TGTGCCAGCAGTTTCGTGGTTCCTAGCACAGATACGCAGTATTTT. Amino acid sequence: CASSFVVPSTDTQYF.

The rearrangement links TRBV9 to TRBJ2-1, with 7 bases that match TRBD2. V dropped 3 bases and J dropped 3; count of bases not matched to a gene: 9. This CDR3 has 16 residues. Germline CDR1 is SGDLS and CDR2 is YYNGEE. CDR3 protein: CASSASSSGVYNEQFF. CDR3 DNA: TGTGCCAGCAGCGCTTCCAGCAGCGGGGTCTACAATGAGCAGTTCTTC.

J is TRBJ2-1 and V is TRBV20-1; 7 bases line up with TRBD2. The CDR3 loop spans 12 amino acids. Germline V gives CDR1 DFQATT, CDR2 SNEGSKA (reference sequence). V trimming: 4 bases; J trimming: 6 bases; junction bases outside the gene matches: 3. The CDR3 is CSAKRGLNEQFF. The CDR3 DNA reads TGCAGTGCTAAGCGGGGACTCAATGAGCAGTTCTTC.

In its sample, this clonotype was seen a few times. The chain combines TRBV5-1 with TRBJ2-2; no clear D gene. Germline V gene sequence: CDR1 SGHRS, CDR2 YFSETQ. V was trimmed by 0 bases and J by 6 bases, leaving 6 bases between them. The CDR3 runs to 13 residues. The CDR3 bases are TGCGCCAGCAGCTTGGAGATTTCCGGGGAGCTGTTTTTT. It specifies CASSLEISGELFF.

The chain carries TRBV29-1 and TRBJ2-5, with D perhaps matching TRBD1 (6 bases). The CDR3 runs to 16 residues. Germline lookup yields CDR1 SQVTM and CDR2 ANQGSEA. The V and J ends lost 2 bases and 0 bases respectively, with 16 bases between them. The CDR3 DNA reads as TGCAGCGTTGAATGGTCCGGGACAAGGTACCAAGAGACCCAGTACTTC. Translating it yields CSVEWSGTRYQETQYF.

This clonotype was observed many times. The chain recombines TRBV20-1 with TRBJ2-1, with D possibly being TRBD1 or TRBD2 (6 bases each). The CDR3 runs 16 residues. The V end lost 5 bases, the J end lost 9 bases, and 26 bases lay between the germline ends. Germline V CDR1 and CDR2: DFQATT, SNEGSKA (reference sequence). The CDR3 DNA reads TGCAGTGCTTTAGACCTGAGGGGGGTAGCCTGGGGTGAGCAGTTCTTC. Protein sequence: CSALDLRGVAWGEQFF.

V gene TRBV5-6 combines with J gene TRBJ2-5; D is uncertain. This CDR3 has 12 amino acids. From germline, CDR1 is SGHDT and CDR2 YYEEEE. The V and J ends lost 5 bases and 3 bases respectively, with 8 bases between them. The DNA of the CDR3 is TGTGCCAGCAGGCTTGGAAAAGAGACCCAGTACTTC. It translates to CASRLGKETQYF. The variable domain in full, completed from reference TRBV5-6 and TRBJ2-5, reads DAGVTQSPTHLIKTRGQQVTLRCSPKSGHDTVSWYQQALGQGPQFIFQYYEEEERQRGNFPDRFSGHQFPNYSSELNVNALLLGDSALYLCASRLGKETQYFGPGTRLLVL.

This clonotype was recorded a few times. The V call is TRBV20-1, the J call TRBJ1-2; D is undetermined. This CDR3 has 13 residues. The germline V gene has CDR1 DFQATT and CDR2 SNEGSKA (reference sequence). Between the trimmed V and J ends, which lost 5 bases and 4 bases, there was a span of 14 bases. The CDR3 sequence is CSAPMSGSYGYTF. The DNA of the CDR3 is TGCAGTGCTCCCATGTCGGGGAGCTATGGCTACACCTTC.

This sequence joins TRBV18 and TRBJ2-5; no firm D call. V lost 4 bases, J lost 3 bases, and 18 bases lay in between. The CDR3 extends over 16 amino acids. Germline CDR1 is KGHSH and CDR2 is LQKENI. CDR3 sequence reads: CASSLLIVGYEETQYF. CDR3 in DNA: TGTGCCAGCTCACTTCTAATTGTGGGCTACGAAGAGACCCAGTACTTC.

The sample holds a few counts of this clonotype. The chain is built from TRBV2 and TRBJ2-7; 13 positions agree with TRBD2. The J segment lost 2 bases and the V segment lost 7 bases, leaving 2 bases of the junction unmatched. This CDR3 is built from 14 residues. CDR1 is SNHLY, CDR2 FYNNEI, per germline. The CDR3 DNA follows: TGTGCCAGCAACGGACTAGCGGGAGCCTACGAGCAGTACTTC. Translation: CASNGLAGAYEQYF.

This clonotype was detected a few times. V usage is TRBV7-2 and J usage is TRBJ1-1; the D is unclear. CDR3 length: 12 residues. Germline V gene sequence: CDR1 SGHTA, CDR2 FQGNSA. Trimming cost V 6 bases and J 0 bases, with 5 bases left between them. For the CDR3, the DNA is TGTGCCAGCAGTTACTTGAACACTGAAGCTTTCTTT. Amino acids: CASSYLNTEAFF. The variable domain in full, with the rest retrieved from reference TRBV7-2 and TRBJ1-1, is GAGVSQSPSNKVTEKGKDVELRCDPISGHTALYWYRQSLGQGLEFLIYFQGNSAPDKSGLPSDRFSAERTGGSVSTLTIQRTQQEDSAVYLCASSYLNTEAFFGQGTRLTVV.

The gene calls are TRBV23-1 and TRBJ2-5; TRBD2 matches 12 bases. TRBV23-1 is designated an ORF whose function remains uncertain. V shed 1 base and J 5 bases; nucleotides not matched to a gene: 8. The length of the CDR3 is 17 residues. The CDR3 sequence: CASSQWSSGRAKETQYF. DNA of the CDR3: TGCGCCAGCAGTCAATGGTCTAGCGGGAGGGCCAAGGAGACCCAGTACTTC.

The V and J genes are TRBV29-1 and TRBJ2-5, with D maybe TRBD1 (6 bases). The CDR3 contains 12 residues. V lost 4 bases, J lost 5 bases, and 11 bases lay in between. Germline CDR1 reads SQVTM; CDR2 reads ANQGSEA. The CDR3 region has the DNA TGCAGCGTTGTCGCAGGGGCCGAGACCCAGTACTTC. Translating it yields CSVVAGAETQYF.

V and J are TRBV2 and TRBJ2-5, with a possible D match to TRBD2 (5 bases). This CDR3 is 11 amino acids long. Trimming took 6 bases from V and 10 from J, leaving 12 bases between them. Looked up from germline, CDR1 is SNHLY and CDR2 is FYNNEI. The CDR3 nucleotides read TGTGCCAGCAGCCCACTAGAAAGCCAGTACTTC. Its protein is CASSPLESQYF.

The V call is TRBV20-1, the J call TRBJ2-5; D is perhaps TRBD1 (6 bases). Per the germline V gene, CDR1 is DFQATT and CDR2 is SNEGSKA (reference sequence). Trimming stripped 5 bases from V and 3 bases from J, with 13 bases between. The CDR3 is 13 residues long. The CDR3 bases are TGCAGTGCTCGTGAGGACAGAAAAGAGACCCAGTACTTC. Protein sequence: CSAREDRKETQYF.

This clonotype was detected many times. This chain connects TRBV29-1 to TRBJ2-4, with D possibly matching TRBD2 (6 bases). The CDR3 spans 13 residues. The ends were cut back, 7 bases at V and 3 bases at J, with 13 bases in the middle. Looked up from germline, CDR1 is SQVTM and CDR2 is ANQGSEA. The CDR3 sequence is CSAEGGGKNIQYF. DNA for the CDR3: TGCAGCGCCGAGGGAGGAGGCAAAAACATTCAGTACTTC.

This clonotype was recorded a few times. The chain couples TRBV19 to TRBJ2-2; D is ambiguous. In germline, CDR1 is LNHDA, CDR2 SQIVND (reference sequence). The CDR3 length is 15 residues. The germline V and J ends were trimmed by 1 base and 2 bases, with 8 bases remaining between them. CDR3 region: CASSIAGPNTGELFF. The CDR3 bases are TGTGCCAGTAGTATAGCTGGACCAAACACCGGGGAGCTGTTTTTT.